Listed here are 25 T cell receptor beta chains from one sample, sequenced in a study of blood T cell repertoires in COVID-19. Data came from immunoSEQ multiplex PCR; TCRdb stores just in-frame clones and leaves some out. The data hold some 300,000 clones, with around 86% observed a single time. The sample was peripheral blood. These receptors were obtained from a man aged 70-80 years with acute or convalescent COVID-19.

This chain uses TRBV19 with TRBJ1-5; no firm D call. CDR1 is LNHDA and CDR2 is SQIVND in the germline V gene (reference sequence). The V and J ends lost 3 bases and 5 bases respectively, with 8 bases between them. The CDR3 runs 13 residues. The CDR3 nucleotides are TGTGCCAGTAGTATCCTACGGGATCAGCCCCAGCATTTT. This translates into CASSILRDQPQHF.

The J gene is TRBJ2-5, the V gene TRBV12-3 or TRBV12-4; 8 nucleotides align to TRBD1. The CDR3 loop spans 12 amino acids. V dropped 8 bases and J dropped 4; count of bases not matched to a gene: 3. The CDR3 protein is CASRTGLETQYF. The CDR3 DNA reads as TGTGCCAGCCGGACAGGGTTAGAGACCCAGTACTTC.

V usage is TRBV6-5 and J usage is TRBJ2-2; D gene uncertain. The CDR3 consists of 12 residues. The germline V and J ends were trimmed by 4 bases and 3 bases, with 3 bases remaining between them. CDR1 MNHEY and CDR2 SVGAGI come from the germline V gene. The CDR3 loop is CASSSDTGELFF. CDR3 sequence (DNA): TGTGCCAGCAGTTCTGACACCGGGGAGCTGTTTTTT.

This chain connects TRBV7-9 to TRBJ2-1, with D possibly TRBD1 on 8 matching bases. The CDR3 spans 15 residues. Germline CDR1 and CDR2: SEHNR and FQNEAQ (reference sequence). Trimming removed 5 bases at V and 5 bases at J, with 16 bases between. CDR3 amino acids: CASSREDRDDNEQFF. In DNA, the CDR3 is TGTGCCAGCAGCCGGGAGGACAGGGACGACAATGAGCAGTTCTTC.

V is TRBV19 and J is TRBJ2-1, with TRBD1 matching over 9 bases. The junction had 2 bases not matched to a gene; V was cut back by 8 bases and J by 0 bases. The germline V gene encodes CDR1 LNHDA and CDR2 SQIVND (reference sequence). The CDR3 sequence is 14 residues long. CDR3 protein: CASSTGGSYNEQFF. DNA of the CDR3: TGTGCCAGTTCGACAGGGGGCTCCTACAATGAGCAGTTCTTC.

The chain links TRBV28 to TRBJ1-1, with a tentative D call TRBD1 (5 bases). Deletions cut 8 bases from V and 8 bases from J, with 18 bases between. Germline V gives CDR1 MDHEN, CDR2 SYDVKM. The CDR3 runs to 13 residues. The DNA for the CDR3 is TGTGCCAGCTTCCTACCGGGGACTTGGGAAGCTTTCTTT. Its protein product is CASFLPGTWEAFF.

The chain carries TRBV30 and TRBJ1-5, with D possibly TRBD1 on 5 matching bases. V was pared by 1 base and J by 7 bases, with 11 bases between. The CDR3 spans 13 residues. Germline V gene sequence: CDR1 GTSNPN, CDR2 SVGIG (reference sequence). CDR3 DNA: TGTGCCTGGAGTGGGACATTTAGACAGCCCCAGCATTTT. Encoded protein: CAWSGTFRQPQHF.

DNA of the CDR3: TGTGCCAGCAGCGTAGACCCGCTTAGGAGGGACAATGAGCAGTTCTTC. Translation gives CASSVDPLRRDNEQFF. The chain recombines TRBV9 with TRBJ2-1; possible D gene TRBD2, 6 bases. Trimming cost V 0 bases and J 5 bases, with 15 bases left between them. The CDR3 extends over 16 amino acids. Germline V lookup: CDR1 SGDLS, CDR2 YYNGEE.

The CDR3 DNA sequence: TGTGCCAGCAGGCTCATGGGCAACAATGAGCAGTTCTTC. Its protein is CASRLMGNNEQFF. V and J are TRBV6-5 and TRBJ2-1, with D unclear. From germline, CDR1 is MNHEY and CDR2 SVGAGI. There are 13 residues in the CDR3. Deletions cut 6 bases from V and 5 bases from J, with 11 bases between.

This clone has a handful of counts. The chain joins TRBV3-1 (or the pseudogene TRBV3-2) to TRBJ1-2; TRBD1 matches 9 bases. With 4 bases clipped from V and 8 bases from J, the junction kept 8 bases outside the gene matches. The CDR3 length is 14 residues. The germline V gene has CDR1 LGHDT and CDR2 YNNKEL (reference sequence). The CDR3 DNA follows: TGTGCCAGCAGCCGGGGACAGGGACCGAGCGGCTACACCTTC. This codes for CASSRGQGPSGYTF.

CDR3 coding DNA: TGTGCCAACCAACCACTTTATCCCGGGACAGGGGAACAGCCCCAGCATTTT. Translated: CANQPLYPGTGEQPQHF. The chain uses TRBV24-1 and TRBJ1-5, with 10 bases matching TRBD1. The CDR3 is 17 amino acids. CDR1 and CDR2 from the germline V gene are KGHDR and SFDVKD. The ends lost 11 bases at V and 7 bases at J; junction bases unmatched: 19.

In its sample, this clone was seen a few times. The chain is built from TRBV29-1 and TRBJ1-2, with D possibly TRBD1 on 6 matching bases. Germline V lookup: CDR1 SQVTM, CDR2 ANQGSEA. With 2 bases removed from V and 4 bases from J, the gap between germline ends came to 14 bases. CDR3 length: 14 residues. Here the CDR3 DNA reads TGCAGCGTTGAAAGGGCAGGGACAAGCTATGGCTACACCTTC. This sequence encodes CSVERAGTSYGYTF.

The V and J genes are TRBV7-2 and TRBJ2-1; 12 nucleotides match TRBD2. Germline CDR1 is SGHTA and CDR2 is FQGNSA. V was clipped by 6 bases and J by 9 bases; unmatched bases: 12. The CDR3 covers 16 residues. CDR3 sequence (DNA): TGTGCCAGCAGAAAGAGGACTAGCGGGAATGAGGGTGAGCAGTTCTTC. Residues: CASRKRTSGNEGEQFF.

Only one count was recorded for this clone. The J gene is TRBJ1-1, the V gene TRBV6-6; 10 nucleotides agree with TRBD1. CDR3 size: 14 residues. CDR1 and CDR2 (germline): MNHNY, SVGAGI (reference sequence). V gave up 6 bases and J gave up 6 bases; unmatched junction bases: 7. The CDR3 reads CASRIIDRGPEAFF. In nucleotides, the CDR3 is TGTGCCAGCAGAATCATTGACAGGGGGCCTGAAGCTTTCTTT.

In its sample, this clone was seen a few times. CDR3 region: CASTPTGVRNQPQHF. The CDR3 nucleotides are TGTGCCAGTACTCCGACAGGGGTGCGCAATCAGCCCCAGCATTTT. The chain joins TRBV19 to TRBJ1-5, with 8 nucleotides matching TRBD1. Per germline, CDR1 LNHDA and CDR2 SQIVND (reference sequence). After removal of 7 bases from V and 2 bases from J, the junction contained 7 bases not matched to a gene. This CDR3 is built from 15 residues.

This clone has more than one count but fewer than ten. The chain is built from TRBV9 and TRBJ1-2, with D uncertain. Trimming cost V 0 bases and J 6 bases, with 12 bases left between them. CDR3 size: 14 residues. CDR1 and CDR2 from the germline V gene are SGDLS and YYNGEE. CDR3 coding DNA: TGTGCCAGCAGCGTAGCGGGTCCGTCGGATGGCTACACCTTC. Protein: CASSVAGPSDGYTF. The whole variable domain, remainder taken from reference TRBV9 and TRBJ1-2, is DSGVTQTPKHLITATGQRVTLRCSPRSGDLSVYWYQQSLDQGLQFLIQYYNGEERAKGNILERFSAQQFPDLHSELNLSSLELGDSALYFCASSVAGPSDGYTFGSGTRLTVV.

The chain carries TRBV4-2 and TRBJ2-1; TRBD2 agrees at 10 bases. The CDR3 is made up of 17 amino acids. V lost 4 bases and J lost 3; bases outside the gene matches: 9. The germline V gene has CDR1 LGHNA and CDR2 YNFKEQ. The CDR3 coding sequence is TGTGCCAGCAGCCGAGGGGATCTAGCGGGAGACTACAATGAGCAGTTCTTC. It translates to CASSRGDLAGDYNEQFF.

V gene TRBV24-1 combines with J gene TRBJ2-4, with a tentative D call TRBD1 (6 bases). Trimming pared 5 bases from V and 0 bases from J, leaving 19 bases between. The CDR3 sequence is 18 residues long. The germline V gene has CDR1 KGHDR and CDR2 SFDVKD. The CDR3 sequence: CATSGSSYRAGAKNIQYF. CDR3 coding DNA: TGTGCCACCAGTGGCTCAAGCTACAGGGCAGGAGCCAAAAACATTCAGTACTTC.

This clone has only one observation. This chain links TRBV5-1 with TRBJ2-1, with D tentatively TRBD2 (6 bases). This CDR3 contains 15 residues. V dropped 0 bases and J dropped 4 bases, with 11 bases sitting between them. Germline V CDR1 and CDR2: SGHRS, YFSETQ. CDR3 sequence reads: CASSLGGDLYNEQFF. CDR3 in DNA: TGCGCCAGCAGCTTGGGCGGGGATTTATACAATGAGCAGTTCTTC.

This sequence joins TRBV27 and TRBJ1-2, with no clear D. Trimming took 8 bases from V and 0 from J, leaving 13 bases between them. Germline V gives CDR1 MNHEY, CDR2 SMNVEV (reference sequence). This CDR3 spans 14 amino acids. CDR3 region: CASGRSGTNYGYTF. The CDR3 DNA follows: TGTGCCAGCGGTCGTAGCGGGACTAACTATGGCTACACCTTC.

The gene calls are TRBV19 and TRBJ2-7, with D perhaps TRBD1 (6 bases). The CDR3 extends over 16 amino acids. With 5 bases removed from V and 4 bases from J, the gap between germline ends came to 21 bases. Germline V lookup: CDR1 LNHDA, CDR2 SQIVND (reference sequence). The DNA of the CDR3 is TGTGCCAGTAGTCTCTCACAGGGAACAACTTTATACGAGCAGTACTTC. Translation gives CASSLSQGTTLYEQYF. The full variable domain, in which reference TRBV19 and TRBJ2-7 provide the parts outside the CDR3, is DGGITQSPKYLFRKEGQNVTLSCEQNLNHDAMYWYRQDPGQGLRLIYYSQIVNDFQKGDIAEGYSVSREKKESFPLTVTSAQKNPTAFYLCASSLSQGTTLYEQYFGPGTRLTVT.

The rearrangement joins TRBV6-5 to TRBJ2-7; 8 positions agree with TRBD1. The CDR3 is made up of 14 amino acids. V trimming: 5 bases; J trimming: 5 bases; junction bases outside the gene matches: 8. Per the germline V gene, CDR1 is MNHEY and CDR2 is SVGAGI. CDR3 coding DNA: TGTGCCAGCAGTCCCAGGCAGGGGGCTGACGAGCAGTACTTC. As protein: CASSPRQGADEQYF.

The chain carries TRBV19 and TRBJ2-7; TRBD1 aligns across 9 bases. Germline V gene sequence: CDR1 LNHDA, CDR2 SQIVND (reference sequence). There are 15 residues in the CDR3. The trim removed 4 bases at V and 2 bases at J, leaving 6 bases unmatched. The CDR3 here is CASSTGTGRPYEQYF. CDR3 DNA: TGTGCCAGTAGTACCGGGACAGGGCGGCCCTACGAGCAGTACTTC.

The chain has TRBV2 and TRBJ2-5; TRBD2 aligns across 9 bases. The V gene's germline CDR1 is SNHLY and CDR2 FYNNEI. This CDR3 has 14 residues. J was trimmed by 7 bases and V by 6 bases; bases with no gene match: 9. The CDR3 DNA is TGTGCCAGCAGCGGACTAGCGTCGGGGGGGACCCAGTACTTC. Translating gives CASSGLASGGTQYF.

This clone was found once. The CDR3 here is CASSGGGGSGNTIYF. The CDR3 bases are TGTGCCAGCAGTGGAGGGGGCGGCTCTGGAAACACCATATATTTT. The chain couples TRBV28 to TRBJ1-3; 7 nucleotides agree with TRBD1. V lost 5 bases and J lost 0; bases outside the gene matches: 4. The CDR3 is 15 amino acids. The germline V gene encodes CDR1 MDHEN and CDR2 SYDVKM.